Below, 13 T cell receptor beta chains from the same sample are listed, as sequenced in a study of persistence of HIV-infected CD4 T cells. What these receptors recognize is not known. This was the immunoSEQ version 4 assay in survey mode. Using immunoSEQ multiplex PCR, the repertoire was profiled, and TCRdb retains in-frame clones only, with some absent. This sample has over 60,000 clones, with 70% to 75% found just once. Cells were stimulated with overlapping HIV-1 Gag 15-mer peptides. CD40L/CD69 double-negative CD45RO-high memory CD4+ T cells were collected. The specimen was CD4+ T cells sorted from PBMCs after approximately 19-hour stimulation, collected from a patient who received antiretroviral therapy. The origin of the receptors is an adult man with HIV who was CMV-seropositive.

The V gene is TRBV6-5, the J gene TRBJ1-2, with a possible D match to TRBD1 (5 bases). The CDR3 runs 12 residues. The germline V gene encodes CDR1 MNHEY and CDR2 SVGAGI. Trimming removed 7 bases at V and 13 bases at J, with 19 bases between. DNA for the CDR3: TGTGCCAGCACCGACCGGAGGGACGGCATCACCTTC. Encoded protein: CASTDRRDGITF.

This chain uses TRBV7-9 with TRBJ1-2, with TRBD1 matching 8 bases. CDR1 and CDR2 (germline): SEHNR, FQNEAQ (reference sequence). The CDR3 consists of 13 residues. V lost 5 bases to trimming and J lost 4 bases; unmatched junction nucleotides: 3. CDR3 sequence reads: CASSPDRAYGYTF. The DNA of the CDR3 is TGTGCCAGCAGCCCGGACAGGGCCTATGGCTACACCTTC.

V gene TRBV7-9 combines with J gene TRBJ2-7; 8 positions agree with TRBD1. Trimming took 3 bases from V and 3 from J; bases not matched to a gene: 13. The CDR3 runs to 17 residues. Germline values: CDR1 SEHNR, CDR2 FQNEAQ (reference sequence). The CDR3 is CASSFLSPRDRNYEQYF. CDR3 coding DNA: TGTGCCAGCAGCTTTTTGAGTCCCAGGGACAGGAACTACGAGCAGTACTTC.

The V call is TRBV2, the J call TRBJ1-1, with D maybe TRBD1 (5 bases). The CDR3 is made up of 13 amino acids. V dropped 6 bases and J dropped 9 bases, with 17 bases sitting between them. The germline gives CDR1 SNHLY, CDR2 FYNNEI. The CDR3 DNA follows: TGTGCCAGCAGGGCGGACAATTTGCCCCAAGCTTTCTTT. Translated: CASRADNLPQAFF.

The chain uses TRBV2 and TRBJ1-1; D remains ambiguous. CDR3 length: 17 residues. Looked up from germline, CDR1 is SNHLY and CDR2 is FYNNEI. Trimming took off 6 bases at V and 1 base at J, with 21 bases between the two ends. The CDR3 protein is CASSLATGSSWNTEAFF. Here the CDR3 DNA reads TGTGCCAGCAGCCTCGCCACCGGCTCCTCATGGAACACTGAAGCTTTCTTT.

V usage is TRBV11-2 and J usage is TRBJ1-1, with no clear D. The germline V gene has CDR1 SGHAT and CDR2 FQNNGV. V lost 5 bases to trimming and J lost 6 bases, with 13 bases between them. This CDR3 region has 13 residues. CDR3: CASSPLRRAEAFF. The DNA of the CDR3 is TGTGCCAGCAGCCCCCTTAGGCGGGCTGAAGCTTTCTTT.

The rearrangement links TRBV19 to TRBJ1-5, with 9 bases fitting TRBD1. J lost 5 bases, V lost 4 bases, and 3 bases had no gene match. There are 14 residues in the CDR3. Germline-derived CDR1 and CDR2 are LNHDA and SQIVND (reference sequence). DNA for the CDR3: TGTGCCAGTAGTAGGACAGGGGATCATCAGCCCCAGCATTTT. Encoded protein: CASSRTGDHQPQHF.

A few counts support this clone. The chain joins TRBV7-9 to TRBJ1-6; D call uncertain. The germline gives CDR1 SEHNR, CDR2 FQNEAQ (reference sequence). V lost 2 bases and J 5 bases, leaving 7 bases between the germline ends. This CDR3 is 14 amino acids long. The chain's CDR3 is CASSLRQNNSPLHF. Written as DNA, the CDR3 is TGTGCCAGCAGCTTAAGGCAGAATAATTCACCCCTCCACTTT. Complete variable domain (other parts from reference TRBV7-9 and TRBJ1-6): DTGVSQNPRHKITKRGQNVTFRCDPISEHNRLYWYRQTLGQGPEFLTYFQNEAQLEKSRLLSDRFSAERPKGSFSTLEIQRTEQGDSAMYLCASSLRQNNSPLHFGNGTRLTVT.

This clone was observed once. The chain has TRBV12-3 or TRBV12-4 and TRBJ1-2; 8 bases map to TRBD1. V gave up 5 bases and J gave up 8 bases; unmatched junction bases: 7. This CDR3 has 13 amino acids. The CDR3, as DNA: TGTGCCAGCAGTATCGGACAGGGCGGGGGCTACACCTTC. As protein: CASSIGQGGGYTF.

The CDR3 DNA is TGTGCCAGCAGCTTACACGGGACAGGGTTCGAGCAGTACTTC. Encoded protein: CASSLHGTGFEQYF. The J gene is TRBJ2-7, the V gene TRBV7-9, with 9 bases that match TRBD1. The CDR3 is 14 amino acids. Per germline, CDR1 SEHNR and CDR2 FQNEAQ (reference sequence). The V segment lost 2 bases and the J segment 6 bases; nucleotides outside the gene matches: 5.

The chain employs TRBV3-1 (or the pseudogene TRBV3-2) and TRBJ1-1; D might be TRBD1 (6 bases). Trimming left V 1 base short and J 11 bases short, with 11 bases between. Germline loops: CDR1 LGHDT, CDR2 YNNKEL (reference sequence). This CDR3 region has 12 residues. CDR3 sequence reads: CASSQGGTSAFF. CDR3 DNA sequence: TGTGCCAGCAGCCAAGGTGGGACATCGGCTTTCTTT.

Only one count was recorded for this clone. The chain recombines TRBV6-6 with TRBJ1-4; TRBD1 matches 7 bases. V dropped 5 bases and J dropped 8; count of bases not matched to a gene: 17. The germline V gene has CDR1 MNHNY and CDR2 SVGAGI (reference sequence). CDR3 length: 17 residues. CDR3 sequence: CASSRLPRQGGREKLFF. The CDR3 DNA is TGTGCCAGCAGTCGCCTACCTCGACAGGGTGGAAGGGAAAAACTGTTTTTT.

This clone appeared a few times. This sequence joins TRBV19 and TRBJ2-2; D is unresolved. The CDR3 contains 13 residues. V lost 7 bases, J lost 7 bases, and 13 bases lay in between. From germline, CDR1 is LNHDA and CDR2 SQIVND (reference sequence). CDR3 in DNA: TGTGCCAGTACCCCTAGGTACAACGGGGAGCTGTTTTTT. Protein sequence: CASTPRYNGELFF.